One sample yielded the 20 T cell receptor beta chains listed below, sequenced in a study of cytomegalovirus exposure and HLA in healthy donors. PCR involved 60 Vbeta and 13 Jbeta primers. TCRdb keeps only in-frame clones here, not all; method: immunoSEQ multiplex PCR. The repertoire holds about 170,000 clones, with 80% to 90% as singletons. The sample consisted of PBMCs. The receptor source for this set is a male donor in good health and CMV-seronegative.

The chain joins TRBV4-3 to TRBJ2-1; no clear D. This CDR3 has 15 amino acids. Between the trimmed V and J ends, which lost 1 base and 9 bases, there was a span of 16 bases. The germline V gene encodes CDR1 LGHNA and CDR2 YSLEER. CDR3 amino acids: CASSQGLSYEAEQFF. In DNA, the CDR3 is TGCGCCAGCAGCCAAGGTTTATCCTATGAAGCTGAGCAGTTCTTC.

The chain carries TRBV4-2 and TRBJ1-4; possibly TRBD1 for D (5 bases). The germline V gene has CDR1 LGHNA and CDR2 YNFKEQ. The CDR3 length is 16 residues. The V gene lost 5 bases and the J gene lost 4 bases, with 17 bases spanning the gap. CDR3 DNA: TGTGCCAGCAGCGGAGACGGGGGTCGTAGTAATGAAAAACTGTTTTTT. This codes for CASSGDGGRSNEKLFF.

The chain has TRBV19 and TRBJ1-5; D perhaps matches TRBD1 (5 bases). In germline, CDR1 is LNHDA, CDR2 SQIVND (reference sequence). The CDR3 totals 15 residues. The V end lost 1 base, the J end lost 4 bases, and 11 bases lay between the germline ends. The CDR3 DNA reads TGTGCCAGTAGTATAGGACAGTTTTTTAATCAGCCCCAGCATTTT. Residues: CASSIGQFFNQPQHF.

The chain employs TRBV5-1 and TRBJ2-7, with 9 bases identical to TRBD2. V lost 4 bases to trimming and J lost 1 base; unmatched junction nucleotides: 3. The CDR3 has 14 amino acids. CDR1 and CDR2 from the germline V gene are SGHRS and YFSETQ. The CDR3 DNA reads TGCGCCAGCAGCCTTAGCGGGGGATCCTACGAGCAGTACTTC. Amino acid sequence: CASSLSGGSYEQYF.

This sequence joins TRBV2 and TRBJ2-5, with D maybe TRBD1 (5 bases). With 3 bases removed from V and 3 bases from J, the gap between germline ends came to 8 bases. This CDR3 has 13 residues. Germline loops: CDR1 SNHLY, CDR2 FYNNEI. This chain's CDR3 is CASSEGQEETQYF. Written as DNA, the CDR3 is TGTGCCAGCAGTGAGGGGCAGGAAGAGACCCAGTACTTC.

There are a few counts of this clone. The CDR3 loop is CASITSGDPEKLFF. The CDR3 coding sequence is TGTGCCAGCATTACTTCAGGGGACCCCGAAAAACTGTTTTTT. The V call is TRBV2, the J call TRBJ1-4; D perhaps matches TRBD1 (6 bases). Germline CDR1 SNHLY, CDR2 FYNNEI. The germline V and J ends were trimmed by 7 bases and 8 bases, with 17 bases remaining between them. This CDR3 spans 14 amino acids. The whole variable domain, remainder taken from reference TRBV2 and TRBJ1-4, is EPEVTQTPSHQVTQMGQEVILRCVPISNHLYFYWYRQILGQKVEFLVSFYNNEISEKSEIFDDQFSVERPDGSNFTLKIRSTKLEDSAMYFCASITSGDPEKLFFGSGTQLSVL.

The chain recombines TRBV6-1 with TRBJ1-6; D is uncertain. The CDR3 totals 15 residues. Germline assignment: CDR1 MNHNS and CDR2 SASEGT. The V end was cut by 3 bases, the J end by 9 bases, with 15 bases between. The CDR3 coding sequence is TGTGCCAGCAGTGACTCTTGGCCCGGGGTTTCACCCCTCCACTTT. Translation gives CASSDSWPGVSPLHF.

V is TRBV18 and J is TRBJ2-1; 12 nucleotides match TRBD2. Germline loops: CDR1 KGHSH, CDR2 LQKENI. The ends lost 3 bases at V and 4 bases at J; junction bases unmatched: 1. The CDR3 runs to 15 residues. The CDR3 loop is CASSPGTSGYNEQFF. The CDR3 DNA follows: TGTGCCAGCTCACCCGGGACTAGCGGGTACAATGAGCAGTTCTTC.

This chain links TRBV30 with TRBJ2-7, with unresolved D. Trimming cost V 0 bases and J 5 bases, with 11 bases left between them. Germline CDR1 reads GTSNPN; CDR2 reads SVGIG (reference sequence). This CDR3 spans 13 amino acids. This chain's CDR3 is CAWSVEAPHEQYF. The CDR3, as DNA: TGTGCCTGGAGTGTAGAGGCCCCCCACGAGCAGTACTTC.

This chain joins TRBV7-6 and TRBJ2-5, with TRBD2 as a possible D gene (6 bases). Trimming cost V 1 base and J 4 bases, with 13 bases left between them. Germline CDR1 SGHVS, CDR2 FNYEAQ. The CDR3 spans 15 residues. CDR3 nucleotide sequence: TGTGCCAGCAGCTTAGGGTTGGAGGGAGGAGAGACCCAGTACTTC. Translated, it gives CASSLGLEGGETQYF.

The chain carries TRBV4-3 and TRBJ2-3, with 9 bases that match TRBD2. The CDR3 totals 15 residues. The junction had 5 bases not matched to a gene; V was cut back by 4 bases and J by 3 bases. Germline-derived CDR1 and CDR2 are LGHNA and YSLEER. In nucleotides, the CDR3 is TGCGCCAGCAGCCGGGATAGCGGGGGTACAGATACGCAGTATTTT. Translated: CASSRDSGGTDTQYF.

The V gene is TRBV14, the J gene TRBJ2-1; the D is unclear. Deletions cut 1 base from V and 10 bases from J, with 14 bases between. In germline, CDR1 is SGHDN, CDR2 FVKESK. CDR3 length: 14 residues. The CDR3 DNA follows: TGTGCCAGCAGCCAAGCGACAACCCGCCGGGAGCAGTTCTTC. Translation gives CASSQATTRREQFF.

The chain is built from TRBV7-6 and TRBJ2-1; TRBD1 matches 10 bases. V gave up 3 bases and J gave up 9 bases; unmatched junction bases: 11. This CDR3 comprises 16 residues. CDR1 and CDR2 (germline): SGHVS, FNYEAQ. The CDR3 nucleotides read TGTGCCAGCAGCTTTGAGACAGGGGGCGCGACGGGTGAGCAGTTCTTC. This codes for CASSFETGGATGEQFF.

This clone was seen only a few times. This chain links TRBV5-6 with TRBJ2-2, with 9 nucleotides matching TRBD2. CDR1 and CDR2 from the germline V gene are SGHDT and YYEEEE. The V gene end was trimmed by 1 base and the J gene end by 3 bases; junction bases not matched to a gene: 13. The CDR3 runs 19 residues. The CDR3 protein is CASSLPILWASGDTGELFF. CDR3 bases: TGTGCCAGCAGCTTGCCCATATTATGGGCTAGCGGGGACACCGGGGAGCTGTTTTTT.

The chain is built from TRBV27 and TRBJ1-2; 7 bases are shared with TRBD1. CDR3 size: 13 residues. Germline CDR1 reads MNHEY; CDR2 reads SMNVEV (reference sequence). V gave up 5 bases and J gave up 8 bases; unmatched junction bases: 8. The CDR3: CASSPTGVRGYTF. The CDR3, as DNA: TGTGCCAGCAGTCCTACAGGGGTACGGGGCTACACCTTC.

The J gene is TRBJ1-1, the V gene TRBV21-1. TRBV21-1 has pseudogene status. The CDR3 contains 17 residues. CDR3: CASSKDEQGGENTEAFF. The CDR3 nucleotides are TGTGCCAGCAGCAAAGACGAGCAGGGAGGAGAGAACACTGAAGCTTTCTTT.

The chain employs TRBV5-6 and TRBJ1-6; the D gene is possibly TRBD1 (5 bases). Germline lookup yields CDR1 SGHDT and CDR2 YYEEEE. V was pared by 3 bases and J by 3 bases, with 10 bases between. The CDR3 consists of 15 residues. The CDR3, as DNA: TGTGCCAGCAGCTCGGAGGGGCTCTATAATTCACCCCTCCACTTT. Its translation is CASSSEGLYNSPLHF.

The chain joins TRBV28 to TRBJ2-7; 7 bases match TRBD2. The junction had 7 bases not matched to a gene; V was cut back by 1 base and J by 7 bases. The V gene's germline CDR1 is MDHEN and CDR2 SYDVKM. The CDR3 has 14 residues. The CDR3 coding sequence is TGTGCCAGCAGTTTATATGGCGGGAGCCGTGAGCAGTACTTC. Translating it yields CASSLYGGSREQYF.

J is TRBJ2-7 and V is TRBV7-3, with 8 bases matching TRBD1. CDR1 and CDR2 (germline): SGHTA, FQGTGA. The CDR3 is 15 residues long. J gave up 5 bases and V 5 bases, and 11 bases lay outside the gene matches. CDR3 in amino acids: CASSPTPGQVHEQYF. The CDR3 nucleotides read TGTGCCAGCAGCCCTACTCCGGGACAGGTTCACGAGCAGTACTTC.

The V gene is TRBV11-2, the J gene TRBJ2-7; unclear D gene. The CDR3 is 13 amino acids. Germline V gene sequence: CDR1 SGHAT, CDR2 FQNNGV. The ends were cut back, 3 bases at V and 4 bases at J, with 10 bases in the middle. In nucleotides, the CDR3 is TGTGCCAGCAGCTTCGACACGCTGTACGAGCAGTACTTC. Its protein is CASSFDTLYEQYF.